Given below is one T cell receptor beta chain in context. TCR beta CDR3 sequences were amplified from RNA transcripts. A set of HTBI primers served as the primers for a first-round RT-PCR of the TCR CDR3. In TCRdb, the multiplex PCR reads were re-called with MiXCR into one record per CDR3 protein. The sample holds more than 300,000 distinct CDR3 sequences, roughly 14% seen once. These data are taken from a study of T cells in Graves' hyperthyroidism and ophthalmopathy. Germline CDR1 and CDR2: SEHNR and FQNEAQ (reference sequence). Trimming stripped 4 bases from V and 1 base from J, with 10 bases between. The CDR3 totals 15 residues. The study defined stable Graves' hyperthyroidism as no ophthalmopathy progression within 18 months. Diagnosis relied on clinical symptoms, serum thyroxine and TRAb, thyroid ultrasound and orbital computed tomography. PBMCs were sourced from roughly 9.1 ml fresh peripheral blood.

The specimen sequenced was blood. This TCR came from a woman aged 60-70 years with Graves' hyperthyroidism. The chain uses TRBV7-9 and TRBJ2-2; D unclear. This CDR3 reads CASSSARKNTGELFF. The DNA of the CDR3 is TGTGCCAGCAGCTCCGCGAGAAAGAACACCGGGGAGCTGTTTTTT.